These T cell receptor beta chains were read from a single sample in a study of blood T cell repertoires in COVID-19. Method: immunoSEQ multiplex PCR; TCRdb's copy keeps in-frame clones and lacks some. There are approximately 150,000 clones in the sample; around 84% occur only once, and less than 9% lies in the top ten. The source material was peripheral blood. These receptors came from a man in his thirties or forties with COVID-19, enrolled during active disease. Both conserved end residues are part of each CDR3. D genes are given only for firm matches. Clone size appears in some rows only: once, few, many, or a class for an expanded clone.

J gene: TRBJ2-2
clone size: NA
D gene: NA
V gene: TRBV29-1
CDR3 DNA: TGCAGCGCAGCCGGGTTTCACACCGGGGAGCTGTTTTTT
CDR3 protein: CSAAGFHTGELFF

J gene: TRBJ2-7
clone size: NA
D gene: NA
V gene: TRBV10-2
CDR3 DNA: TGCGCCAGCAGTGACCTCGAGCAGTACTTC
CDR3 protein: CASSDLEQYF

J gene: TRBJ2-1
clone size: NA
D gene: TRBD2
V gene: TRBV9
CDR3 DNA: TGTGCCAGCAGCGGATCCGGGACTAGCGTGTGGAATGAGCAGTTCTTC
CDR3 protein: CASSGSGTSVWNEQFF

J gene: TRBJ1-5
clone size: NA
D gene: NA
V gene: TRBV6-4
CDR3 DNA: TGTGCCAGCAGTAGAGAGTACGGGAGCAATCAGCCCCAGCATTTT
CDR3 protein: CASSREYGSNQPQHF

J gene: TRBJ1-1
clone size: NA
D gene: NA
V gene: TRBV19
CDR3 DNA: TGTGCCAGTAGTATAAAATTGAGGACTGAAGCTTTCTTT
CDR3 protein: CASSIKLRTEAFF

J gene: TRBJ1-5
clone size: NA
D gene: NA
V gene: TRBV6-2/TRBV6-3
CDR3 DNA: TGTGCCAGCAGCCCCCCCGGGAGCAATCAGCCCCAGCATTTT
CDR3 protein: CASSPPGSNQPQHF

J gene: TRBJ1-5
clone size: NA
D gene: NA
V gene: TRBV6-5
CDR3 DNA: TGTGCCAGCAGGGCCCTCAATCAGCCCCAGCATTTT
CDR3 protein: CASRALNQPQHF

J gene: TRBJ2-3
clone size: once
D gene: TRBD2
V gene: TRBV10-3
CDR3 DNA: TGTGCCATCAGCCAGGAGGCTAGCGGGATTGGAGATACGCAGTATTTT
CDR3 protein: CAISQEASGIGDTQYF

J gene: TRBJ1-1
clone size: NA
D gene: NA
V gene: TRBV2
CDR3 DNA: TGTGCCAGCAGCCCCAAGAGGGCTGAAGCTTTCTTT
CDR3 protein: CASSPKRAEAFF

J gene: TRBJ2-3
clone size: once
D gene: TRBD2
V gene: TRBV4-2
CDR3 DNA: TGTGCCAGCAGCCAAGATCCTAGCGGACGATACACAGATACGCAGTATTTT
CDR3 protein: CASSQDPSGRYTDTQYF

J gene: TRBJ1-2
clone size: NA
D gene: NA
V gene: TRBV6-2/TRBV6-3
CDR3 DNA: TGTGCCAGCAGCTTCTTACAGGGATCCGATGGCTACACCTTC
CDR3 protein: CASSFLQGSDGYTF

J gene: TRBJ2-3
clone size: NA
D gene: TRBD2
V gene: TRBV6-4
CDR3 DNA: TGTGCCAGCAGTGTCCATAGCGGGAGCGGAGATACGCAGTATTTT
CDR3 protein: CASSVHSGSGDTQYF

J gene: TRBJ2-7
clone size: NA
D gene: TRBD1
V gene: TRBV5-4
CDR3 DNA: TGTGCCAGCAGCGCAAAAACAGGGGCCGGGCAGTACTTC
CDR3 protein: CASSAKTGAGQYF

J gene: TRBJ1-2
clone size: NA
D gene: NA
V gene: TRBV5-1
CDR3 DNA: TGCGCCAGCAACACCCGGACGGGAAACTATGGCTACACCTTC
CDR3 protein: CASNTRTGNYGYTF

J gene: TRBJ1-1
clone size: NA
D gene: NA
V gene: TRBV6-2/TRBV6-3
CDR3 DNA: TGTGCCAGCAGTTCGACCAGGGACGGGAGGAACACTGAAGCTTTCTTT
CDR3 protein: CASSSTRDGRNTEAFF

J gene: TRBJ2-7
clone size: NA
D gene: NA
V gene: TRBV27
CDR3 DNA: TGTGCCAGCACCACTTCCCGACAACGCGAGCAGTACTTC
CDR3 protein: CASTTSRQREQYF

J gene: TRBJ2-5
clone size: NA
D gene: TRBD1
V gene: TRBV9
CDR3 DNA: TGTGCCAGCAGCGCAGGGGGACAGGACCGAGAGACCCAGTACTTC
CDR3 protein: CASSAGGQDRETQYF

J gene: TRBJ2-2
clone size: once
D gene: TRBD2
V gene: TRBV3-1/TRBV3-2
CDR3 DNA: TGTGCCAGCAGCCGAAGGGAGGGAGCCGGGGAGCTGTTTTTT
CDR3 protein: CASSRREGAGELFF

J gene: TRBJ2-7
clone size: NA
D gene: TRBD2
V gene: TRBV5-4
CDR3 DNA: TGTGCCAGCAGCTTGTCTAGCGGGAGCTCCTACGAGCAGTACTTC
CDR3 protein: CASSLSSGSSYEQYF

J gene: TRBJ2-7
clone size: NA
D gene: TRBD2
V gene: TRBV27
CDR3 DNA: TGTGCCAGCAGCCTTAGCGGGAGTGTTTCCGAGCAGTACTTC
CDR3 protein: CASSLSGSVSEQYF

J gene: TRBJ2-3
clone size: NA
D gene: TRBD2
V gene: TRBV27
CDR3 DNA: TGTGCCAGCACCGGACTAGCGGGTTCAGCTAGCACAGATACGCAGTATTTT
CDR3 protein: CASTGLAGSASTDTQYF

J gene: TRBJ2-1
clone size: NA
D gene: TRBD2
V gene: TRBV4-2
CDR3 DNA: TGTGCCAGCAGCCAACAACTGGGACTAGCGGGGAATGAGCAGTTCTTC
CDR3 protein: CASSQQLGLAGNEQFF

J gene: TRBJ2-1
clone size: NA
D gene: TRBD2
V gene: TRBV7-6
CDR3 DNA: TGTGCCAGCAGCCTTGAGCGGGGCCCGATGGGGGAGCAGTTCTTC
CDR3 protein: CASSLERGPMGEQFF

J gene: TRBJ1-5
clone size: NA
D gene: NA
V gene: TRBV6-5
CDR3 DNA: TGTGCCAGCAGGGGGTTGGCAGGGGTCAATCAGCCCCAGCATTTT
CDR3 protein: CASRGLAGVNQPQHF

J gene: TRBJ2-7
clone size: NA
D gene: NA
V gene: TRBV28
CDR3 DNA: TGTGCCAGTGACGGAGCTTACGAGCAGTACTTC
CDR3 protein: CASDGAYEQYF

J gene: TRBJ1-1
clone size: NA
D gene: NA
V gene: TRBV5-6
CDR3 DNA: TGTGCCAGCAGCTTCGGGGGGCTGGACACTGAAGCTTTCTTT
CDR3 protein: CASSFGGLDTEAFF

J gene: TRBJ2-3
clone size: NA
D gene: TRBD1
V gene: TRBV7-6
CDR3 DNA: TGTGCCAGCAGCCCAACGGGCTCCGCGACAGGGTGGACGGCAGATACGCAGTATTTT
CDR3 protein: CASSPTGSATGWTADTQYF

J gene: TRBJ1-1
clone size: NA
D gene: TRBD1
V gene: TRBV28
CDR3 DNA: TGTGCCAGCAGTTTAGGACAGGGGACTGAAGCTTTCTTT
CDR3 protein: CASSLGQGTEAFF

J gene: TRBJ2-7
clone size: NA
D gene: NA
V gene: TRBV6-5
CDR3 DNA: TGTGCCACCCGAGGTGTCCACGAGCAGTACTTC
CDR3 protein: CATRGVHEQYF

J gene: TRBJ1-1
clone size: NA
D gene: TRBD1
V gene: TRBV11-2
CDR3 DNA: TGTGCCAGCAGCTTACAGGGGGCGATCAGGGACACTGAAGCTTTCTTT
CDR3 protein: CASSLQGAIRDTEAFF

J gene: TRBJ2-1
clone size: NA
D gene: NA
V gene: TRBV19
CDR3 DNA: TGTGCCAGTAGTATAGGAGGGACTCGTCCTGGGGATGAGCAGTTCTTC
CDR3 protein: CASSIGGTRPGDEQFF

J gene: TRBJ2-5
clone size: once
D gene: TRBD2
V gene: TRBV19
CDR3 DNA: TGTGCCAGTAGTCTCGGGGCTAGCGGAAAAGAGACCCAGTACTTC
CDR3 protein: CASSLGASGKETQYF

J gene: TRBJ2-1
clone size: NA
D gene: TRBD1
V gene: TRBV19
CDR3 DNA: TGTGCCAGTAGTATCCAGGGGGCGGCCTACAATGAGCAGTTCTTC
CDR3 protein: CASSIQGAAYNEQFF

J gene: TRBJ1-2
clone size: NA
D gene: TRBD1
V gene: TRBV9
CDR3 DNA: TGTGCCAGCAGCGTACCCCGGGACAGGGGTATGGATGGCTACACCTTC
CDR3 protein: CASSVPRDRGMDGYTF

J gene: TRBJ1-1
clone size: NA
D gene: TRBD1
V gene: TRBV4-3
CDR3 DNA: TGCGCCAGCAGCCAAGAGGGGACAGGGAGTAATGAAGCTTTCTTT
CDR3 protein: CASSQEGTGSNEAFF

J gene: TRBJ1-5
clone size: many
D gene: TRBD1
V gene: TRBV6-5
CDR3 DNA: TGTGCCAGCGAGGGACAGGGCAATCAGCCCCAGCATTTT
CDR3 protein: CASEGQGNQPQHF

J gene: TRBJ1-1
clone size: NA
D gene: NA
V gene: TRBV6-1
CDR3 DNA: TGTGCCAGCAGTGAGTCCCGGCGGGCTTTCTTT
CDR3 protein: CASSESRRAFF

J gene: TRBJ2-7
clone size: NA
D gene: TRBD1
V gene: TRBV2
CDR3 DNA: TGTGCCAGCAGGGTACAGGGGCTTCCGTCCTACGAGCAGTACTTC
CDR3 protein: CASRVQGLPSYEQYF

J gene: TRBJ1-1
clone size: NA
D gene: NA
V gene: TRBV7-2
CDR3 DNA: TGTGCCAGCAGCTTAGGTTCGGGTCGACGGAACACTGAAGCTTTCTTT
CDR3 protein: CASSLGSGRRNTEAFF

J gene: TRBJ1-2
clone size: few
D gene: NA
V gene: TRBV6-4
CDR3 DNA: TGTGCCAGCAGTGATGGGGAGAACTATGGCTACACCTTC
CDR3 protein: CASSDGENYGYTF

J gene: TRBJ2-5
clone size: NA
D gene: TRBD2
V gene: TRBV18
CDR3 DNA: TGTGCCAGCTCAAGCCTGGGGGCTAGCGGGACTCCCCAAGAGACCCAGTACTTC
CDR3 protein: CASSSLGASGTPQETQYF

J gene: TRBJ1-4
clone size: once
D gene: TRBD1
V gene: TRBV6-8
CDR3 DNA: TGTGCCAGCAGGAAAACAGGGGGTGGTGAAAAACTGTTTTTT
CDR3 protein: CASRKTGGGEKLFF